Following are 16 T cell receptor beta chains from one sample sequenced in a study of vaccination and CD4 T cells after COVID-19 (dated by TCRdb to between 2021 and 2022). The time point tag for this specimen amounts to: late sampling 161 to 241 days after vaccination in a few convalescent patients. To prepare the library, PCR was applied. TCRdb lists the instrument as Illumina iSeq 100. TCRdb applied fastp at Q25 and MiXCR to the public reads, then kept only in-frame beta chains. Each entry is one CDR3 protein sequence, shown with its most common DNA and genes. The sample has about 36,000 distinct CDR3 sequences on record, about 34% of them singletons. In total, the top ten clones hold about 5.3% of the sample. Source: CD4+ T cells from blood, taken about 7 months after SARS-CoV-2 vaccination. The source is a human donor who had recovered from COVID-19.

This chain connects TRBV6-1 to TRBJ2-5; D could derive from TRBD1 or TRBD2 (5 bases each). V lost 5 bases to trimming and J lost 2 bases, with 12 bases between them. The germline gives CDR1 MNHNS, CDR2 SASEGT. This CDR3 spans 14 amino acids. CDR3 sequence (DNA): TGTGCCAGCAGTCACCGGGGCCGTCAAGAGACCCAGTACTTC. This codes for CASSHRGRQETQYF.

This clonotype was observed a few times. This chain joins TRBV4-1 and TRBJ2-7; D is ambiguous. Germline CDR1 is MGHRA and CDR2 is YSYEKL. CDR3 length equals 15 residues. The ends were cut back, 2 bases at V and 2 bases at J, with 13 bases in the middle. The CDR3 coding sequence is TGCGCCAGCAGCCAATTAATTTCTCCCGCCTACGAGCAGTACTTC. The encoded protein is CASSQLISPAYEQYF.

The chain uses TRBV5-4 and TRBJ2-1; D call uncertain. V lost 5 bases, J lost 9 bases, and 15 bases lay in between. Germline loops: CDR1 SGHNT, CDR2 YYREEE (reference sequence). This CDR3 region has 13 residues. The CDR3 DNA sequence: TGTGCCAGCAGTCCGGTCCAGTCCGGTGAGCAGTTCTTC. Protein sequence: CASSPVQSGEQFF.

The chain couples TRBV2 to TRBJ2-7, with D possibly TRBD1 on 6 matching bases. The CDR3 length is 14 residues. The V gene lost 9 bases and the J gene lost 0 bases, with 15 bases spanning the gap. Looked up from germline, CDR1 is SNHLY and CDR2 is FYNNEI. The CDR3 reads CARKNPGASYEQYF. For the CDR3, the DNA is TGTGCCAGAAAAAACCCAGGGGCCTCCTACGAGCAGTACTTC.

The rearrangement links TRBV4-2 to TRBJ1-6, with D possibly TRBD1 on 5 matching bases. The V gene's germline CDR1 is LGHNA and CDR2 YNFKEQ. V dropped 3 bases and J dropped 0 bases, with 18 bases sitting between them. The CDR3 is 19 amino acids. The CDR3: CASSQSETGTSSYNSPLHF. CDR3 DNA sequence: TGTGCCAGCAGCCAGTCCGAGACGGGGACGAGCTCCTATAATTCACCCCTCCACTTT.

The V call is TRBV28, the J call TRBJ2-7; D ambiguous. The germline gives CDR1 MDHEN, CDR2 SYDVKM. The length of the CDR3 is 13 residues. V was clipped by 1 base and J by 3 bases, with 7 bases between them. The CDR3 nucleotides are TGTGCCAGCAGTTTATTGCACGTCTACGAGCAGTACTTC. Protein product: CASSLLHVYEQYF.

The genes are TRBV6-1 and TRBJ1-6; 12 bases align to TRBD1. From germline, CDR1 is MNHNS and CDR2 SASEGT. The CDR3 has 18 amino acids. V dropped 8 bases and J dropped 4; count of bases not matched to a gene: 12. The CDR3 region is CASGTGGSRVGYNSPLHF. In DNA form, the CDR3 reads TGTGCCAGCGGGACAGGGGGCAGTAGGGTGGGTTATAATTCACCCCTCCACTTT.

This clonotype has just a few counts. J is TRBJ2-5 and V is TRBV19, with 11 bases identical to TRBD1. The germline V gene has CDR1 LNHDA and CDR2 SQIVND (reference sequence). V lost 6 bases to trimming and J lost 6 bases; unmatched junction nucleotides: 9. The CDR3 consists of 15 residues. DNA of the CDR3: TGTGCCAGTAGAAGGGACAGGGGGGTCCGACAGACCCAGTACTTC. Its translation: CASRRDRGVRQTQYF.

As concerns this clonotype: A much larger clone lies one base from this, so it may be a read error. The chain has TRBV7-2 and TRBJ1-2; D is unclear. The germline V and J ends were trimmed by 5 bases and 5 bases, with 15 bases remaining between them. Germline CDR1 and CDR2: SGHTA and FQGNSA. The CDR3 length is 14 residues. The CDR3 region has the DNA TGTGCCAGCAGCCCGGGCCTCGCCGAATATGGCTACACCTTC. It codes for CASSPGLAEYGYTF.

The rearrangement uses TRBV6-1 and TRBJ1-6; D is ambiguous. CDR1 MNHNS and CDR2 SASEGT come from the germline V gene. The ends were cut back, 5 bases at V and 7 bases at J, with 15 bases in the middle. This CDR3 contains 15 residues. The CDR3 protein is CASSLPTNRNSPLHF. CDR3 in DNA: TGTGCCAGCAGTCTCCCAACTAATCGGAATTCACCCCTCCACTTT.

This clonotype was seen only once. The chain is built from TRBV10-3 and TRBJ2-3; TRBD2 matches at 8 bases. In germline, CDR1 is ENHRY, CDR2 SYGVKD. Unmatched junction bases numbered 7, after V lost 10 bases and J lost 4 bases. CDR3 length equals 13 residues. CDR3 residues: CASRGGVADTQYF. CDR3 in DNA: TGTGCCAGCCGGGGGGGCGTCGCAGATACGCAGTATTTT.

This clonotype has a count of ten or more. The chain uses TRBV20-1 and TRBJ2-3; D remains unclear. The CDR3 is 16 residues long. V lost 0 bases and J 1 base, leaving 14 bases between the germline ends. CDR1 and CDR2 from the germline V gene are DFQATT and SNEGSKA (reference sequence). Here the CDR3 reads CSARDFPIIGTDTQYF. The CDR3 nucleotides read TGCAGTGCTAGAGATTTCCCGATTATTGGCACAGATACGCAGTATTTT.

This chain's CDR3 is CASRPQRESNEQFF. The DNA for the CDR3 is TGTGCCAGCAGACCTCAGCGGGAGTCAAATGAGCAGTTCTTC. The V call is TRBV7-2, the J call TRBJ2-1; the match to TRBD2 covers 8 bases. Trimming cost V 6 bases and J 7 bases; bases outside gene matches: 8. Germline V gene data show CDR1 as SGHTA and CDR2 as FQGNSA. The CDR3 contains 14 residues.

This chain links TRBV24-1 with TRBJ2-5; 7 bases fit TRBD2. Germline V gene data show CDR1 as KGHDR and CDR2 as SFDVKD. This CDR3 is 14 amino acids long. V trimming: 6 bases; J trimming: 4 bases; junction bases outside the gene matches: 7. The CDR3 coding sequence is TGTGCCACCAGTTTTTGGGGGGGAGTAGAGACCCAGTACTTC. Translating it yields CATSFWGGVETQYF.

This clonotype was counted only a few times. This chain connects TRBV7-2 to TRBJ2-2; D not certain. The CDR3 is made up of 13 amino acids. Trimming pared 5 bases from V and 8 bases from J, leaving 12 bases between. The V gene's germline CDR1 is SGHTA and CDR2 FQGNSA. CDR3 loop: CASSPPMGGELFF. CDR3 bases: TGTGCCAGCAGCCCGCCTATGGGGGGGGAGCTGTTTTTT. Filled out from reference TRBV7-2 and TRBJ2-2, the complete variable domain reads GAGVSQSPSNKVTEKGKDVELRCDPISGHTALYWYRQSLGQGLEFLIYFQGNSAPDKSGLPSDRFSAERTGGSVSTLTIQRTQQEDSAVYLCASSPPMGGELFFGEGSRLTVL.

This clonotype showed up just a few times. The genes are TRBV27 and TRBJ2-7; 8 bases agree with TRBD2. The junction had 5 bases not matched to a gene; V was cut back by 5 bases and J by 2 bases. This CDR3 contains 14 residues. From germline, CDR1 is MNHEY and CDR2 SMNVEV (reference sequence). CDR3 residues: CASSVGTSAYEQYF. As DNA, the CDR3 is TGTGCCAGCAGTGTCGGGACTAGTGCCTACGAGCAGTACTTC.